This T cell receptor beta chain was captured in a study of T-cell reconstitution after alpha-beta-depleted transplantation in children. The CDR3 contains 15 residues. TCRbeta library construction was performed incorporating unique molecular identifiers. In TCRdb, the PCR reads were re-called with MiXCR into one record per CDR3 protein. The sample records hundreds of thousands of distinct CDR3 sequences, 13% being singletons. General study points: Several patients had high TCRbeta diversity at day 60; it came from surviving recipient T cells and thymic progenitors. In patients about two months after transplant, alpha-beta T cells reportedly arose from several hundred expanded graft clones. The authors attributed T-cell counts and diversity one year after transplant mostly to newly produced T cells.

As concerns this clonotype: Its antigen is undetermined.

The chain joins TRBV21-1 to TRBJ2-3. TRBV21-1 is noted as a pseudogene. The sample here was PBMCs, mostly from graft donor cells, taken 360 days after TCRalphabeta/CD19-depleted stem cell transplant. The sequence derives from a male patient aged 10-17 years who had a stem cell transplant for acute myeloid leukemia, so the T cells may come from the graft donor. The CDR3 DNA reads TGTGCCAGCAGCAAGACCGAGGATATGACAGATACGCAGTATTTT. This sequence encodes CASSKTEDMTDTQYF.